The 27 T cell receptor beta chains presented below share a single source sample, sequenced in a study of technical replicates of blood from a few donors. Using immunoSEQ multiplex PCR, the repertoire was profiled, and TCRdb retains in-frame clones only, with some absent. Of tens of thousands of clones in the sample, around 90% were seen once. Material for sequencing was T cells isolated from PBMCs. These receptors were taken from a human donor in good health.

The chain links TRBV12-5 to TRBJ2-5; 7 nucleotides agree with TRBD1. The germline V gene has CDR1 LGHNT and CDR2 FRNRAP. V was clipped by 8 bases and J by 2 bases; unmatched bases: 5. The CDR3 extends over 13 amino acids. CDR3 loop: CASKGQNQETQYF. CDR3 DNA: TGTGCTAGTAAGGGACAGAATCAAGAGACCCAGTACTTC.

This CDR3 reads CASRSGSNNEQFF. In nucleotides, the CDR3 is TGTGCCAGCAGGTCGGGGTCAAACAATGAGCAGTTCTTC. The J gene is TRBJ2-1, the V gene TRBV2, with a weak D call TRBD2 (5 bases). This CDR3 spans 13 amino acids. The V end was cut by 6 bases, the J end by 5 bases, with 11 bases between. Germline V gene lookup returns CDR1 SNHLY and CDR2 FYNNEI.

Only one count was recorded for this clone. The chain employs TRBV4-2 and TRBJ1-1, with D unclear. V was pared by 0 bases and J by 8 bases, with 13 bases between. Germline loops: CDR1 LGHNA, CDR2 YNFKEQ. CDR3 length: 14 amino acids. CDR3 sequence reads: CASSQELYSLEAFF. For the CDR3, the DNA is TGTGCCAGCAGCCAAGAACTATATTCACTAGAAGCTTTCTTT.

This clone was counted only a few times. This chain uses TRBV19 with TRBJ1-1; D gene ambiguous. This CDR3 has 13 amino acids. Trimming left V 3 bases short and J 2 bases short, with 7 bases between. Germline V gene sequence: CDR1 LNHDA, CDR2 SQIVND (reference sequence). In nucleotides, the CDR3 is TGTGCCAGTAGTATTAGCAAAAACACTGAAGCTTTCTTT. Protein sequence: CASSISKNTEAFF.

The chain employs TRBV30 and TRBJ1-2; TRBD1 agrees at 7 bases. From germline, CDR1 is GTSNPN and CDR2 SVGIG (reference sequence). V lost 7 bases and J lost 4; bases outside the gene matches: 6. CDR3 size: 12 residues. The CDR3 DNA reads TGTGCCTTAAGGACAGGCAGCTATGGCTACACCTTC. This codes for CALRTGSYGYTF.

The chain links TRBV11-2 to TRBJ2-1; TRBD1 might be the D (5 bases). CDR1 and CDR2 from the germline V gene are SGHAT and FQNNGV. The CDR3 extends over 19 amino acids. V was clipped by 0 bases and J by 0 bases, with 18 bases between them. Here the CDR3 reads CASSLDSGAPGRSYNEQFF. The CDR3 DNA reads TGTGCCAGCAGCTTAGATAGTGGGGCCCCAGGCCGCTCCTACAATGAGCAGTTCTTC.

Written as DNA, the CDR3 is TGTGCCAGCAGTTTGACGGGACAGGCCACAGGTGGGCTGTTTTTT. It yields the protein CASSLTGQATGGLFF. This chain joins TRBV6-5 and TRBJ2-2; the match to TRBD1 covers 8 bases. V was clipped by 4 bases and J by 13 bases; unmatched bases: 14. This CDR3 contains 15 residues. Looked up from germline, CDR1 is MNHEY and CDR2 is SVGAGI.

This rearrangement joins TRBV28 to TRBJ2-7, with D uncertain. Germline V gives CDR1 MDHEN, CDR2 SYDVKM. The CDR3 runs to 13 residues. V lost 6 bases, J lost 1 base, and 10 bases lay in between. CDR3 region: CASSLDLSYEQYF. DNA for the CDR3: TGTGCCAGCAGCCTAGACTTGTCCTACGAGCAGTACTTC.

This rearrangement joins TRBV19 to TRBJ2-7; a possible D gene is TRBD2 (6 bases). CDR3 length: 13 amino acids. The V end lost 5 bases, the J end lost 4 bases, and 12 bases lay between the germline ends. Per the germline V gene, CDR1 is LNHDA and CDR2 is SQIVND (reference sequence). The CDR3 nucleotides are TGTGCCAGTAGTGCGAAACGGGGGTACGAGCAGTACTTC. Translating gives CASSAKRGYEQYF.

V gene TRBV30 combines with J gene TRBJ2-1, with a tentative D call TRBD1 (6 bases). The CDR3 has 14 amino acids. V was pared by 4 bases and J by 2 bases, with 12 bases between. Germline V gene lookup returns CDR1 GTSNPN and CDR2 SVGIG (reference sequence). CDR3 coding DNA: TGTGCCTGGAATAGGGGGACGACCTACAATGAGCAGTTCTTC. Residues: CAWNRGTTYNEQFF.

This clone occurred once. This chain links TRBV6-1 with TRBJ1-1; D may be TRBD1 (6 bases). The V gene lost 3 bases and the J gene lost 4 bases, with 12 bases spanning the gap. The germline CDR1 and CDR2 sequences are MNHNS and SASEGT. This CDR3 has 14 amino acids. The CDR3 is CASSDRGEVTEAFF. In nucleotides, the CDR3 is TGTGCCAGCAGTGACAGGGGAGAGGTCACTGAAGCTTTCTTT.

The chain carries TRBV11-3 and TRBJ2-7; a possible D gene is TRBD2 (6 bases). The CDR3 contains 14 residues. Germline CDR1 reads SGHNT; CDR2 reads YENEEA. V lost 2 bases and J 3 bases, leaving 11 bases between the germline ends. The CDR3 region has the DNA TGTGCCAGCAGCTTACAATCCGGGAGCTACGAGCAGTACTTC. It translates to CASSLQSGSYEQYF.

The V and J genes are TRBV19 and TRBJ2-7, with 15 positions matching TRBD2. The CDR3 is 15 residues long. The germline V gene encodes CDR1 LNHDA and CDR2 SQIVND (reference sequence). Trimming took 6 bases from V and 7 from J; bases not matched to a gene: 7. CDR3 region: CASSQGLAGGPEQYF. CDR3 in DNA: TGTGCCAGTAGCCAAGGACTAGCGGGAGGGCCGGAGCAGTACTTC.

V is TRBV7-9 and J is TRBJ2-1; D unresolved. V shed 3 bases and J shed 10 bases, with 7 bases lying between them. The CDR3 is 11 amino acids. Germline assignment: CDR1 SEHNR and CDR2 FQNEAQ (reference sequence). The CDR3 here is CASSFGWEQFF. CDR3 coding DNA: TGTGCCAGCAGCTTCGGGTGGGAGCAGTTCTTC.

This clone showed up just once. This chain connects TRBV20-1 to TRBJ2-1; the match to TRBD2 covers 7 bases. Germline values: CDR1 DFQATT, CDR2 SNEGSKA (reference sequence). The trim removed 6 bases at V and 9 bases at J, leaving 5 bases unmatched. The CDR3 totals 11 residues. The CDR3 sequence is CSAGLVPEQFF. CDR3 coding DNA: TGCAGTGCCGGACTAGTCCCTGAGCAGTTCTTC.

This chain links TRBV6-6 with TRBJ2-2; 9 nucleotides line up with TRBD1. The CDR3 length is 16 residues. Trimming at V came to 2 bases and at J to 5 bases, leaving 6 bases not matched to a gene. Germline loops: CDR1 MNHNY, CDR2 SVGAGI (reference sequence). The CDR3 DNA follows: TGTGCCAGCAGTTACCCCGGGACAGGGTGGACCGGGGAGCTGTTTTTT. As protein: CASSYPGTGWTGELFF.

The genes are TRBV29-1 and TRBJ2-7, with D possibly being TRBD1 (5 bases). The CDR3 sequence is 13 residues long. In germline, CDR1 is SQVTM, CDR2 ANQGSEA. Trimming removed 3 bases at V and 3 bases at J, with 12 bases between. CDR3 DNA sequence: TGCAGCGTTGAGGGGCAGGGTTTCTACGAGCAGTACTTC. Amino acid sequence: CSVEGQGFYEQYF.

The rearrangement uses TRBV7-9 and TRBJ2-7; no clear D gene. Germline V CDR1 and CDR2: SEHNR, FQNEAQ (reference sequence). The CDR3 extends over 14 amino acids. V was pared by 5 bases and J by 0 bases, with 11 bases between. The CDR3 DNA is TGTGCCAGCAGCCCCCGGGTCCCCTCCTACGAGCAGTACTTC. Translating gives CASSPRVPSYEQYF. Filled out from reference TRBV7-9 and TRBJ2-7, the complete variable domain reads DTGVSQNPRHKITKRGQNVTFRCDPISEHNRLYWYRQTLGQGPEFLTYFQNEAQLEKSRLLSDRFSAERPKGSFSTLEIQRTEQGDSAMYLCASSPRVPSYEQYFGPGTRLTVT.

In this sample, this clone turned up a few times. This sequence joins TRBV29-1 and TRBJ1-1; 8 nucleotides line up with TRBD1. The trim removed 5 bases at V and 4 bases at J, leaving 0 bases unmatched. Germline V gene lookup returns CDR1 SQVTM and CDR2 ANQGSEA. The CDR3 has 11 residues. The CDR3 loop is CSVQGATEAFF. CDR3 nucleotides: TGCAGCGTTCAGGGGGCCACTGAAGCTTTCTTT.

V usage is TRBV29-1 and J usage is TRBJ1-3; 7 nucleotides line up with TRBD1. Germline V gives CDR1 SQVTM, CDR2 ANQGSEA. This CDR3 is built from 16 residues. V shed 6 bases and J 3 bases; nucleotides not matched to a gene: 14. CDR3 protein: CSVARDSYSLGNTIYF. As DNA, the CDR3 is TGCAGCGTCGCGCGGGACAGTTACTCTCTTGGAAACACCATATATTTT.

CDR3 protein: CASSSSGGNTEAFF. CDR3 DNA sequence: TGTGCCAGCAGCTCATCAGGGGGGAACACTGAAGCTTTCTTT. This chain connects TRBV7-3 to TRBJ1-1; 7 positions match TRBD1. The germline CDR1 and CDR2 sequences are SGHTA and FQGTGA. This CDR3 has 14 residues. V gave up 4 bases and J gave up 1 base; unmatched junction bases: 3.

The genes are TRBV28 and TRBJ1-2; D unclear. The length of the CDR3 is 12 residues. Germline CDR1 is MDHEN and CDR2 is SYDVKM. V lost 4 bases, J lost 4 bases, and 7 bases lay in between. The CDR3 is CASSWQVYGYTF. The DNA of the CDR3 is TGTGCCAGCAGTTGGCAGGTCTATGGCTACACCTTC.

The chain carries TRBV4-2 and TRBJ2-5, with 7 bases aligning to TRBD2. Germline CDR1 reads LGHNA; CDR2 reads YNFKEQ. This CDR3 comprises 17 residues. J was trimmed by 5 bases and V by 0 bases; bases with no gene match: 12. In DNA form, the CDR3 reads TGTGCCAGCAGCCAAGAGGGAGGCGGGAGCCAACGGGAGACCCAGTACTTC. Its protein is CASSQEGGGSQRETQYF.

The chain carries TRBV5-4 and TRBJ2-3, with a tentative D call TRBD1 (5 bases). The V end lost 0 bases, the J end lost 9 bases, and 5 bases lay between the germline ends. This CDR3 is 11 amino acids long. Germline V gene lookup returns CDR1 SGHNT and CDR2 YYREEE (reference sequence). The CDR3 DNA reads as TGTGCCAGCAGCTTGGGGGGCACGCAGTATTTT. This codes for CASSLGGTQYF. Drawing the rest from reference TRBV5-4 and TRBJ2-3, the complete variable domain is ETGVTQSPTHLIKTRGQQVTLRCSSQSGHNTVSWYQQALGQGPQFIFQYYREEENGRGNFPPRFSGLQFPNYSSELNVNALELDDSALYLCASSLGGTQYFGPGTRLTVL.

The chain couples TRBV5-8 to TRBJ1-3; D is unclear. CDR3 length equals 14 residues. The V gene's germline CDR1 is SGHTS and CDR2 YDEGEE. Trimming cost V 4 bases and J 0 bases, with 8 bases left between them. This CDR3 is CASSRTGSGNTIYF. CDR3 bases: TGTGCCAGCAGCCGGACTGGCTCTGGAAACACCATATATTTT.

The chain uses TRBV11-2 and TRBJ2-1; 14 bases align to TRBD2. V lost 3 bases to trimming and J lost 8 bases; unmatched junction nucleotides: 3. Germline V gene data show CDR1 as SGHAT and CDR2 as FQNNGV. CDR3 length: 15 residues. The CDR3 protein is CASSLGLAGAYEQFF. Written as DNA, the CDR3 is TGTGCCAGCAGCTTGGGACTAGCGGGAGCATATGAGCAGTTCTTC. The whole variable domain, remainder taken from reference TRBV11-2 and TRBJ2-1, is EAGVAQSPRYKIIEKRQSVAFWCNPISGHATLYWYQQILGQGPKLLIQFQNNGVVDDSQLPKDRFSAERLKGVDSTLKIQPAKLEDSAVYLCASSLGLAGAYEQFFGPGTRLTVL.

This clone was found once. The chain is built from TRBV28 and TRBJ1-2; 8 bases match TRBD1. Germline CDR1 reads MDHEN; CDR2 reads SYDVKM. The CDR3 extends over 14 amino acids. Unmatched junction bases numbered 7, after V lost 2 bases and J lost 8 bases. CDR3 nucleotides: TGTGCCAGCAGTTTAGACAGGGGTACTATAGGCTACACCTTC. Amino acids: CASSLDRGTIGYTF.